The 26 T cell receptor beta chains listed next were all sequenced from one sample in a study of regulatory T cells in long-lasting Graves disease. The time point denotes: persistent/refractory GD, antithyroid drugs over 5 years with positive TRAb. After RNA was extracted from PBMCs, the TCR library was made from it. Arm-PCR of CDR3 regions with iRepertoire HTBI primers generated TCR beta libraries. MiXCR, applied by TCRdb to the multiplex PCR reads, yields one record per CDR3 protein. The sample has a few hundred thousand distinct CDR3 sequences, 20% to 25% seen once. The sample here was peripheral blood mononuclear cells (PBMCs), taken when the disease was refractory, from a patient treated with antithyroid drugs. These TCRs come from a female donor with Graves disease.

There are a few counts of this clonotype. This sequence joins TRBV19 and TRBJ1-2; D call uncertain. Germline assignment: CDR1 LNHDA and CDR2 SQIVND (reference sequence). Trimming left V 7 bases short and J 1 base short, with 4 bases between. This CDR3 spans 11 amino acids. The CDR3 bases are TGTGCCAGTACGGATAACTATGGCTACACCTTC. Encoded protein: CASTDNYGYTF. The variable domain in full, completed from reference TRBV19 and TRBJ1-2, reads DGGITQSPKYLFRKEGQNVTLSCEQNLNHDAMYWYRQDPGQGLRLIYYSQIVNDFQKGDIAEGYSVSREKKESFPLTVTSAQKNPTAFYLCASTDNYGYTFGSGTRLTVV.

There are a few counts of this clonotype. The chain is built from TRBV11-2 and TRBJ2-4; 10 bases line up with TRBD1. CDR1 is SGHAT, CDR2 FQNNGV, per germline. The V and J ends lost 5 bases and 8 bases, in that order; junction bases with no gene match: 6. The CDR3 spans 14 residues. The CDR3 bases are TGTGCCAGCAGCGGGGGACAGGGGCTGGACATTCAGTACTTC. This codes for CASSGGQGLDIQYF.

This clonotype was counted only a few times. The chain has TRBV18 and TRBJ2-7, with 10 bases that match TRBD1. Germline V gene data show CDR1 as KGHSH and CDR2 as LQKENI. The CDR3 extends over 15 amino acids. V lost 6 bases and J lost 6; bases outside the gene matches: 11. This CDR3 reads CASSLSGTGEVEQYF. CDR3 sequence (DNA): TGTGCCAGCTCGTTATCCGGGACAGGGGAGGTCGAGCAGTACTTC.

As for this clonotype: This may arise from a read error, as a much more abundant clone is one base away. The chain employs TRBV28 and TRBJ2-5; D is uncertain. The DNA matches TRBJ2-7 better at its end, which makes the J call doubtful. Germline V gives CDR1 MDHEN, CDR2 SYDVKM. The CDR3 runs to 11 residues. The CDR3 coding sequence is TGTGCCAGCAGTTGGTTATACGAGCAGTACTTC. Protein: CASSWLYEQYF.

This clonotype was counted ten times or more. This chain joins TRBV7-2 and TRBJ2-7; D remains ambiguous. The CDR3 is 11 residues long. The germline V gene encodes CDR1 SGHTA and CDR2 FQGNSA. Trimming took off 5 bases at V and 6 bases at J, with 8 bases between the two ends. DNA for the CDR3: TGTGCCAGCAGCCCCACGACCGAGCAGTACTTC. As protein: CASSPTTEQYF.

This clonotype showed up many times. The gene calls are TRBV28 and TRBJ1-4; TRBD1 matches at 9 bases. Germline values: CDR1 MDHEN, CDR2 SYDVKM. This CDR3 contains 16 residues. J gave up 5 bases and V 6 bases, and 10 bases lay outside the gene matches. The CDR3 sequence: CASSLQPGQGNEKLFF. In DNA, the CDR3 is TGTGCCAGCAGCCTTCAACCGGGACAGGGAAATGAAAAACTGTTTTTT.

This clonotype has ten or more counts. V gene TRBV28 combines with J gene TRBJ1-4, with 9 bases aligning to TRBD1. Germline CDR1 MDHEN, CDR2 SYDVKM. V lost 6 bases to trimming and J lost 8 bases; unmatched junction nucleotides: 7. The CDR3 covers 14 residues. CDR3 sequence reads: CASSGGTGYEKLFF. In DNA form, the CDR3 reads TGTGCCAGCAGCGGCGGGACAGGGTACGAAAAACTGTTTTTT.

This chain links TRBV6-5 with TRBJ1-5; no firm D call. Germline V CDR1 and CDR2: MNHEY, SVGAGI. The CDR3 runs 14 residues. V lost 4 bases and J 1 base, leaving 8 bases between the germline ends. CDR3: CASSSQVSNQPQHF. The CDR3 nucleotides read TGTGCCAGCAGTTCCCAGGTGAGCAATCAGCCCCAGCATTTT.

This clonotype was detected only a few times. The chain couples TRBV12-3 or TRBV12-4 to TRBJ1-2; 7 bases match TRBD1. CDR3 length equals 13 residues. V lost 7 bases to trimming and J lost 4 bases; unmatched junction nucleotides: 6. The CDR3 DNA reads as TGTGCCAGCAATATACAGGGGACCTATGGCTACACCTTC. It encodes CASNIQGTYGYTF.

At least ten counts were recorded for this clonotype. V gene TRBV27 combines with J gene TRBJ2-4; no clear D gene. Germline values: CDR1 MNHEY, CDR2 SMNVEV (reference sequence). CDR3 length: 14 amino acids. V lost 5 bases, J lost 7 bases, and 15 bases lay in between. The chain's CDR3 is CASSLVPPGNIQYF. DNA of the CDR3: TGTGCCAGCAGTCTCGTCCCCCCCGGGAACATTCAGTACTTC.

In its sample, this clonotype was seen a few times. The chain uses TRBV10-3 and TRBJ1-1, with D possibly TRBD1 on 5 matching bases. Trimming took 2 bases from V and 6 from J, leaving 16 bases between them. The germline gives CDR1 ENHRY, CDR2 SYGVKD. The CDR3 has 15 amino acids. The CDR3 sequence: CAISEDSWGAPEAFF. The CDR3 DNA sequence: TGTGCCATCAGTGAGGACAGTTGGGGAGCGCCTGAAGCTTTCTTT.

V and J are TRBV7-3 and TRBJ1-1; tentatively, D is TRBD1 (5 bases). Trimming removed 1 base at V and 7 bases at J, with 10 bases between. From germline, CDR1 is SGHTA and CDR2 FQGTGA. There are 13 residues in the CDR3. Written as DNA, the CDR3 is TGTGCCAGCAGCTTAATAGGGCAGGGTGAAGCTTTCTTT. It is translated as CASSLIGQGEAFF.

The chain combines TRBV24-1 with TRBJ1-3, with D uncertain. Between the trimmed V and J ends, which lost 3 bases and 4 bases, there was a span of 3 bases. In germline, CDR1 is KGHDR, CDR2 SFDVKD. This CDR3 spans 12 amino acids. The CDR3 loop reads CATSDGGNTIYF. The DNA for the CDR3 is TGTGCCACCAGTGATGGGGGAAACACCATATATTTT.

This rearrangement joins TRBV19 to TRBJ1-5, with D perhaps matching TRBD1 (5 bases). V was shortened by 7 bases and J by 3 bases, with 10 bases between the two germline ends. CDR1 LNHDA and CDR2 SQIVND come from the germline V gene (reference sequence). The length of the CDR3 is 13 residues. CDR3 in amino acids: CASTKGHNQPQHF. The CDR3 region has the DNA TGTGCCAGTACCAAGGGGCACAATCAGCCCCAGCATTTT. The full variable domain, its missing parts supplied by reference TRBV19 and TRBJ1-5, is DGGITQSPKYLFRKEGQNVTLSCEQNLNHDAMYWYRQDPGQGLRLIYYSQIVNDFQKGDIAEGYSVSREKKESFPLTVTSAQKNPTAFYLCASTKGHNQPQHFGDGTRLSIL.

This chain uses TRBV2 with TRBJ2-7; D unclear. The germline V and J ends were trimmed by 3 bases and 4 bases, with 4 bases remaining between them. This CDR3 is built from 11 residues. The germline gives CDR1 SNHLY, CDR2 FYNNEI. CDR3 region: CASSEPYEQYF. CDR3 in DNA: TGTGCCAGCAGTGAGCCGTACGAGCAGTACTTC.

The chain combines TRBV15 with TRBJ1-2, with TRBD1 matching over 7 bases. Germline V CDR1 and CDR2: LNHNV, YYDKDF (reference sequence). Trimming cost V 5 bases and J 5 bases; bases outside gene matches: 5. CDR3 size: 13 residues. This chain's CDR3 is CATSGGTVYGYTF. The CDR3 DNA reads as TGTGCCACCAGCGGGGGGACAGTTTATGGCTACACCTTC.

The CDR3: CASSLVVGRDEQYF. The CDR3 DNA reads as TGTGCCAGCAGCTTAGTGGTGGGGCGAGACGAGCAGTACTTC. The gene calls are TRBV7-2 and TRBJ2-3, with D tentatively TRBD1 (5 bases). The DNA end is a closer match to TRBJ2-7, so the J assignment may be wrong. Germline assignment: CDR1 SGHTA and CDR2 FQGNSA. This CDR3 spans 14 amino acids.

This CDR3 reads CASSLPGPARTQYF. DNA for the CDR3: TGTGCCAGCAGTTTACCCGGACCAGCCAGGACGCAGTATTTT. The chain has TRBV28 and TRBJ2-3; D is undetermined. V shed 2 bases and J shed 9 bases, with 15 bases lying between them. Germline CDR1 MDHEN, CDR2 SYDVKM. The CDR3 consists of 14 residues.

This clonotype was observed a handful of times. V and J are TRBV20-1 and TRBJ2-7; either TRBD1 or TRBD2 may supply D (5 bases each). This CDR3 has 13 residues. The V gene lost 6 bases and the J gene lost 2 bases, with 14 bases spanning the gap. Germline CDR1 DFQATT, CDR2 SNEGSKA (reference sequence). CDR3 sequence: CSAHRQGAYEQYF. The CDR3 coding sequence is TGCAGTGCCCATCGTCAGGGAGCCTACGAGCAGTACTTC.

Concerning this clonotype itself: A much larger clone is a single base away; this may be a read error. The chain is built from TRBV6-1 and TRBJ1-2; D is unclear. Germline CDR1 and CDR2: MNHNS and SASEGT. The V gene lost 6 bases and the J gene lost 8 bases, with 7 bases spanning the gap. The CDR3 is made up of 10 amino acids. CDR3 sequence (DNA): TGTGCCAGCAGGAACGTCGGCTACACCTTC. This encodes CASRNVGYTF.

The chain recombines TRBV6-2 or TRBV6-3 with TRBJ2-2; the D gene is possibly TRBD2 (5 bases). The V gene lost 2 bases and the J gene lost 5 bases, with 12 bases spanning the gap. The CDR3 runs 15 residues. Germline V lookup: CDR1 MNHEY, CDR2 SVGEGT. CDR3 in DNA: TGTGCCAGCAGTTACGGCCGGGGTCATACCGGGGAGCTGTTTTTT. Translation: CASSYGRGHTGELFF.

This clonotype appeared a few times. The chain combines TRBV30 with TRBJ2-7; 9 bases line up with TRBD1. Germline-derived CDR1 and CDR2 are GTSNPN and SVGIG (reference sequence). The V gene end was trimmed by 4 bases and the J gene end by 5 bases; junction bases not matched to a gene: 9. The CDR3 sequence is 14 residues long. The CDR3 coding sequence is TGTGCCTGGAAGACCGGGACAGGGTTCCACGAGCAGTACTTC. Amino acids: CAWKTGTGFHEQYF.

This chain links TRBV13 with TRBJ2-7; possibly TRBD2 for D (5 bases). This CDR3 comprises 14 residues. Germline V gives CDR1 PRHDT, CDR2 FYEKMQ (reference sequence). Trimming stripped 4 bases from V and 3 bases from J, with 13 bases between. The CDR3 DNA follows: TGTGCCAGCAGCTCCCGGCGGGCCGGCTACGAGCAGTACTTC. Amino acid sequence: CASSSRRAGYEQYF.

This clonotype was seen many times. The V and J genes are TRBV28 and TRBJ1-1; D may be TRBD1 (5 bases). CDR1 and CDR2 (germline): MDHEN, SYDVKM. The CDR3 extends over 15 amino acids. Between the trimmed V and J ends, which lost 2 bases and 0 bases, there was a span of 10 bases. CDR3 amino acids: CASSLTRVMNTEAFF. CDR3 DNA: TGTGCCAGCAGTTTAACCAGGGTGATGAACACTGAAGCTTTCTTT.

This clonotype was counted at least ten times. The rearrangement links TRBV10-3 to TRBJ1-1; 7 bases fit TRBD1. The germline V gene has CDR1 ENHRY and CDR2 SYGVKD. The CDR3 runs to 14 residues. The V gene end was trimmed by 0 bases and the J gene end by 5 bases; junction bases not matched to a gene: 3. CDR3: CAISESGTETEAFF. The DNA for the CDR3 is TGTGCCATCAGTGAGTCGGGGACAGAAACTGAAGCTTTCTTT.

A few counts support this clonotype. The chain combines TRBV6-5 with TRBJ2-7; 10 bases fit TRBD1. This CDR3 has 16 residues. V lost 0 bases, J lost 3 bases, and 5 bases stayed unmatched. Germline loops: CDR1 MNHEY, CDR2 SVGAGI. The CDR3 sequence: CASSYSRTGGSYEQYF. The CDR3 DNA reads TGTGCCAGCAGTTACTCGAGGACAGGGGGTAGCTACGAGCAGTACTTC.